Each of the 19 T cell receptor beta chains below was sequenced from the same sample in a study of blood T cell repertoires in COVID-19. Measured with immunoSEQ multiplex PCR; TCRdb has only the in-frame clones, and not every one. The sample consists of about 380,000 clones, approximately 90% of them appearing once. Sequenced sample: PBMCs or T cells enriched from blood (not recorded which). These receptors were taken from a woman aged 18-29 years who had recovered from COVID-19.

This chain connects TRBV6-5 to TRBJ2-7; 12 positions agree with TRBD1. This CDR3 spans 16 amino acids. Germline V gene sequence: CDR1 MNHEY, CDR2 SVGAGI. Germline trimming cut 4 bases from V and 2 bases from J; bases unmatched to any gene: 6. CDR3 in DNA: TGTGCCAGCAGTTCCGGGACAGGGGGCTCCCCCTACGAGCAGTACTTC. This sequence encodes CASSSGTGGSPYEQYF.

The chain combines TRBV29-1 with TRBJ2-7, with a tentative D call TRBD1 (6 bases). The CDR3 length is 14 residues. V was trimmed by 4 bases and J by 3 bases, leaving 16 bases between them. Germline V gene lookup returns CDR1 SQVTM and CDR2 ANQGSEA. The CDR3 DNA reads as TGCAGCGTTGCCAGGACAGATCGCGGCTACGAGCAGTACTTC. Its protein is CSVARTDRGYEQYF.

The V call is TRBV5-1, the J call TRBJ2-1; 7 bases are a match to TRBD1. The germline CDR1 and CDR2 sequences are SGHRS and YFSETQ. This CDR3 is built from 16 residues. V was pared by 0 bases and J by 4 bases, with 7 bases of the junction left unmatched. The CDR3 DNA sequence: TGCGCCAGCAGCTTGGAAGCCGGGACAGCTTACAATGAGCAGTTCTTC. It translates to CASSLEAGTAYNEQFF. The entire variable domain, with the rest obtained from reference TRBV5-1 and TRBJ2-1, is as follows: KAGVTQTPRYLIKTRGQQVTLSCSPISGHRSVSWYQQTPGQGLQFLFEYFSETQRNKGNFPGRFSGRQFSNSRSEMNVSTLELGDSALYLCASSLEAGTAYNEQFFGPGTRLTVL.

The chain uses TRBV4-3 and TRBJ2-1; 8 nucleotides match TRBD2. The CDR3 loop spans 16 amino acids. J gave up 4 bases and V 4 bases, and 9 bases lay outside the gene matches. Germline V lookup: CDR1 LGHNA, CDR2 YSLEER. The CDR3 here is CASSPRGGGPYNEQFF. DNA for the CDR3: TGCGCCAGCAGCCCCCGGGGGGGCGGACCATACAATGAGCAGTTCTTC.

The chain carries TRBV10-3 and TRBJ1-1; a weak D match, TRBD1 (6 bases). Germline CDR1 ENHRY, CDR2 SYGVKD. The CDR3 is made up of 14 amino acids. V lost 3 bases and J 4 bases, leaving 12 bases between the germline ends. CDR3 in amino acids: CAISDLRGSTEAFF. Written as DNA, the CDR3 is TGTGCCATCAGTGATTTGAGGGGGAGCACTGAAGCTTTCTTT.

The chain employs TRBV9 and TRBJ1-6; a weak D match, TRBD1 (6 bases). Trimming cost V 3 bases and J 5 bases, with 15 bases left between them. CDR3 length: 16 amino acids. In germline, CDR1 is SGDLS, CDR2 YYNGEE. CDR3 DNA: TGTGCCAGCAGCGGATGGGCGTCAGGGGATAATTCACCCCTCCACTTT. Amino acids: CASSGWASGDNSPLHF.

Written as DNA, the CDR3 is TGTGCCAGTAGTCTCTCCATGTCACGGGTTAATGAAAAACTGTTTTTT. It specifies CASSLSMSRVNEKLFF. This chain joins TRBV19 and TRBJ1-4; the D is unclear. The CDR3 spans 16 residues. CDR1 and CDR2 from the germline V gene are LNHDA and SQIVND (reference sequence). Trimming took 5 bases from V and 4 from J, leaving 17 bases between them.

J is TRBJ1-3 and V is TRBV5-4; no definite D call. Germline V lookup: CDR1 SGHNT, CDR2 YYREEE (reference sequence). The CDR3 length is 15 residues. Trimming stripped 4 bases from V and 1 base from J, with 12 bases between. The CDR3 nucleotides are TGTGCCAGCAGCGCTCCGGCGGGTTCTGGAAACACCATATATTTT. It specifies CASSAPAGSGNTIYF. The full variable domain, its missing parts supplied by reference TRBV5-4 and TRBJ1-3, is ETGVTQSPTHLIKTRGQQVTLRCSSQSGHNTVSWYQQALGQGPQFIFQYYREEENGRGNFPPRFSGLQFPNYSSELNVNALELDDSALYLCASSAPAGSGNTIYFGEGSWLTVV.

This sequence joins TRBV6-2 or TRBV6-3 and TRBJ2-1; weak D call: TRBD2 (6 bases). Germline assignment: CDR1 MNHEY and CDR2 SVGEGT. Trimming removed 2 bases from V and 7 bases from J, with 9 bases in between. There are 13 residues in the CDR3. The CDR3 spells CASSYGGTNEQFF. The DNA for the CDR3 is TGTGCCAGCAGTTACGGCGGGACGAATGAGCAGTTCTTC.

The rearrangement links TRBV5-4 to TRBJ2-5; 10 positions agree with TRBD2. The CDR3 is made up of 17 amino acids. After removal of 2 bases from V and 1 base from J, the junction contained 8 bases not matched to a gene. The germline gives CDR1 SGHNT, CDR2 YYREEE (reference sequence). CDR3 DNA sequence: TGTGCCAGCAGCTTAGCCCCCAGCGGGGGGGCCCAAGAGACCCAGTACTTC. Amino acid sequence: CASSLAPSGGAQETQYF.

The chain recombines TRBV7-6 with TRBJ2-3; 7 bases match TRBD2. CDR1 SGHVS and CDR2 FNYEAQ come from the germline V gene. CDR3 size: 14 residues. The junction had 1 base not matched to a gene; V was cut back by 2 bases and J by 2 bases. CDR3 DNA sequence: TGTGCCAGCAGCTTAACTAGCGACACAGATACGCAGTATTTT. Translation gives CASSLTSDTDTQYF.

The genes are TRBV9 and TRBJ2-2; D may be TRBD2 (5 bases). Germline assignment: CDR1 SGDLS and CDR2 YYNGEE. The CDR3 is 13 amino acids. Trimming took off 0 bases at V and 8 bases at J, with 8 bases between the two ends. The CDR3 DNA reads TGTGCCAGCAGCGTAGGACTACAGGGGGAGCTGTTTTTT. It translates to CASSVGLQGELFF.

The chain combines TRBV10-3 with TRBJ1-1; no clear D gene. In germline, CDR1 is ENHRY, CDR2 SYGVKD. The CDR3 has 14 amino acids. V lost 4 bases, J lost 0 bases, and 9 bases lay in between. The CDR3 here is CAISGSGMNTEAFF. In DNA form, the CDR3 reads TGTGCCATCAGTGGTTCAGGCATGAACACTGAAGCTTTCTTT.

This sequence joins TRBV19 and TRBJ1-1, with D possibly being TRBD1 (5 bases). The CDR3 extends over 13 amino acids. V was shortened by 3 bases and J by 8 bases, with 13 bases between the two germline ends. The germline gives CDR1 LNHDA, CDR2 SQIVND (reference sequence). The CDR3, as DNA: TGTGCCAGTAGTATCGGGGGAGCGACCGAAGCTTTCTTT. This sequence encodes CASSIGGATEAFF.

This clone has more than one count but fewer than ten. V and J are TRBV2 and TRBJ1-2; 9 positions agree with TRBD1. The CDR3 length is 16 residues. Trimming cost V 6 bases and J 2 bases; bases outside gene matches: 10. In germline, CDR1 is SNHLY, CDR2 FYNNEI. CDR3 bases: TGTGCCAGCAGGGCTCTGGGACAGGGAGCCAACTATGGCTACACCTTC. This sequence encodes CASRALGQGANYGYTF.

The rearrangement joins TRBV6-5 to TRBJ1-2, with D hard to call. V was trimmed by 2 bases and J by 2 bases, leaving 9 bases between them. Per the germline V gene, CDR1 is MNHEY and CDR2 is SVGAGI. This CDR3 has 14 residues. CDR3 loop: CASSYAKINYGYTF. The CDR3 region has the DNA TGTGCCAGCAGTTACGCTAAAATAAACTATGGCTACACCTTC.

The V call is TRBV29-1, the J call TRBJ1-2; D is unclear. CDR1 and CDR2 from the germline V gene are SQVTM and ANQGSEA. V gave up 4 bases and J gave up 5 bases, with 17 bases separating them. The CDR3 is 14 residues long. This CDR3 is CSVGRERYLYGYTF. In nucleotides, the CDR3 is TGCAGCGTTGGGAGGGAACGATATCTATATGGCTACACCTTC. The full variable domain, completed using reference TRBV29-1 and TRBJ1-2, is SAVISQKPSRDICQRGTSLTIQCQVDSQVTMMFWYRQQPGQSLTLIATANQGSEATYESGFVIDKFPISRPNLTFSTLTVSNMSPEDSSIYLCSVGRERYLYGYTFGSGTRLTVV.

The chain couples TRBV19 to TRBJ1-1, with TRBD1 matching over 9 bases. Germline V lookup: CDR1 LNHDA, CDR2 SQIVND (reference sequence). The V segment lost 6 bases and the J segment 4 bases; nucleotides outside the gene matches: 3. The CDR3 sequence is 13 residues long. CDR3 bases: TGTGCCAGTAGGGGGACAGGGCGCACTGAAGCTTTCTTT. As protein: CASRGTGRTEAFF.

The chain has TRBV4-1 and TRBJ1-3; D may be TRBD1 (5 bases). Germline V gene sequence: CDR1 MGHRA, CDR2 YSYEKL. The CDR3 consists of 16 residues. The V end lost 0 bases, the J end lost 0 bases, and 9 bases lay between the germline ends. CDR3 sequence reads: CASSQEGGSSGNTIYF. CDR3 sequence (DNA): TGCGCCAGCAGCCAAGAGGGGGGGTCCTCTGGAAACACCATATATTTT.